Detailed here is one T cell receptor (beta chain). This clone was seen more than once but under ten times. What this receptor recognizes is not known. Base qualities are not recorded, but no much larger clone differs from it by a single base. CDR1 SGHDN and CDR2 FVKESK are derived from the germline V gene. The germline V and J ends show losses of 5 bases and 5 bases respectively, and no gene match explains 9 bases of the junction. The CDR3 runs 15 amino acids, cysteine and phenylalanine included. Only CDR3 DNA is held: 45 bases, read in frame from base 1. The sample belongs to a study of CD4+ T cells in melanoma (dated by TCRdb to between 2021 and 2022). Study-level background: Neoantigen-specific CD4+ T cells in human melanoma were investigated in the study.

Here is what the overall study found, with its caveats: Neoantigen-specific CD4+ T cells in melanoma were reported to have a range of differentiation states. The report described a correlation between neoantigen-specific CD4+ T cells and the function of CD8+ T cells, macrophages and B cells.

Patients with melanoma were used as donors. The library was obtained by the immunoSEQ multiplex PCR assay. TCRdb stores this immuneACCESS table with in-frame sequences only. Part of the clones is absent; in the studies checked, under half of the shortfall reflects unresolved V genes, and no reason is known for the rest. Counted in this sample were about 13,000 clones; over 60% of them appeared once. Approximately 16% of the sample rests with the top ten. This clonotype was sampled from a human donor with melanoma. The sequence links TRBV14 to TRBJ1-2; TRBD1 lines up with 9 middle nucleotides. The sample consisted of cells from a culture (not recorded whether cultured in vitro). The CDR3 reads CASSRTGVAMYGYTF. The DNA sequence is TGTGCCAGCAGCAGGACAGGGGTTGCTATGTATGGCTACACCTTC.